These 2 T cell receptor beta chains came from one sample sequenced in a study of Graves' ophthalmopathy and Graves' hyperthyroidism. Amplification targeted the TCR beta CDR3 regions, with RNA transcripts as the source material. HTBI-primed first-round RT-PCR preceded second-round multiplex PCR. TCRdb reprocessed the multiplex PCR reads via MiXCR and lists one record per CDR3 protein. The sample shows some 350,000 distinct CDR3 sequences, about a sixth of them seen only once. The sequencing sample was made of peripheral blood. These receptors were taken from an adult woman with stable Graves' hyperthyroidism.

The gene calls are TRBV20-1 and TRBJ2-5; D call uncertain. The germline V and J ends were trimmed by 3 bases and 5 bases, with 10 bases remaining between them. This CDR3 is built from 12 residues. The V gene's germline CDR1 is DFQATT and CDR2 SNEGSKA (reference sequence). The CDR3, as DNA: TGCAGTGCTAGTGCCCGACTCGAGACCCAGTACTTC. It encodes CSASARLETQYF.

Worth noting for this clonotype: The conserved closing phenylalanine or tryptophan is absent in this CDR3, likely reflecting a read error. The chain combines TRBV5-1 with TRBJ1-3; D gene uncertain. The CDR3 is 14 amino acids. Germline CDR1 is SGHRS and CDR2 is YFSETQ. V lost 0 bases, J lost 3 bases, and 7 bases lay in between. Written as DNA, the CDR3 is TGCGCCAGCAGCTTGGAGGCAGGTGGAAACACCATATATGTG. Protein product: CASSLEAGGNTIYV.